This T cell receptor (beta chain) is drawn from a study of blood T cell repertoires in COVID-19. The overall study: Samples taken during acute and convalescent COVID-19 were collected in the United States, Italy and Spain. T cells, B-cell-depleted T cells, or PBMCs supplied cDNA or gDNA.

Under the authors' procedure: The assay estimated nucleated cells by amplifying reference gene primers. Method: immunoSEQ multiplex PCR; TCRdb's copy keeps in-frame clones and lacks some. Clonal size and the V and J genes are those of that table, whereas D and trimming came from the DNA. The data hold about 100,000 clones, with about 80% observed a single time. Sequencing used peripheral blood. The receptor comes from a human donor in a cohort sampled during active COVID-19.

CDR3 in DNA: TGTGCCAGTACCCTGACTAGCGGGGCCACAGATACGCAGTATTTT. As protein: CASTLTSGATDTQYF. The chain recombines TRBV19 with TRBJ2-3; 11 bases agree with TRBD2. The germline gives CDR1 LNHDA, CDR2 SQIVND (reference sequence). This CDR3 spans 15 amino acids. V was clipped by 7 bases and J by 2 bases; unmatched bases: 5.